These 12 T cell receptor beta chains came from one sample sequenced in a study of shared clonotypes between healthy human individuals (dated by TCRdb to the early 2020s). The method behind the library was the immunoSEQ multiplex PCR assay. In TCRdb, the immuneACCESS table is reduced to in-frame sequences with V and J assigned. These tables do not hold every clone; where another copy was compared, an unresolved V gene accounts for under half, and the others remain unexplained. The sample contains about 2.4 million clones, approximately 93% of them found a single time. The ten largest make up around 0.4% of the sample. Sequenced material: naive CD4+ T cells from PBMCs. Read against the paper, the sample's cell subset or site label means: CD45RA+ positively selected. These receptor sequences come from a man younger than 30 in good health. Some clones in this sample may be carry-over from other donors' samples.

This chain connects TRBV10-3 to TRBJ1-4, with D hard to call. V was cut by 11 bases and J by 8 bases, with 18 bases left in between. This CDR3 has 13 residues. Germline V gene lookup returns CDR1 ENHRY and CDR2 SYGVKD. DNA of the CDR3: TGTGCCTCCGGCCAGGACCCGGAGGAAAAACTGTTTTTT. Protein: CASGQDPEEKLFF.

This clone was observed a few times. This chain joins TRBV4-1 and TRBJ2-7; D is unresolved. The CDR3 consists of 18 residues. The germline V gene encodes CDR1 MGHRA and CDR2 YSYEKL. V lost 1 base to trimming and J lost 3 bases, with 22 bases between them. CDR3 protein: CASSQVLRVPSADYEQYF. The CDR3 bases are TGCGCCAGCAGCCAAGTCCTCAGAGTTCCCTCGGCGGACTACGAGCAGTACTTC.

The gene calls are TRBV7-9 and TRBJ1-1; perhaps TRBD1 as D (5 bases). Germline lookup yields CDR1 SEHNR and CDR2 FQNEAQ (reference sequence). This CDR3 region has 17 residues. V lost 1 base and J 1 base, leaving 16 bases between the germline ends. Here the CDR3 DNA reads TGTGCCAGCAGCTTAGGGACATTCGAAGGGAGGAACACTGAAGCTTTCTTT. It specifies CASSLGTFEGRNTEAFF.

J is TRBJ2-5 and V is TRBV11-2; D gene unclear. Germline V gives CDR1 SGHAT, CDR2 FQNNGV. The CDR3 consists of 14 residues. Trimming removed 5 bases at V and 5 bases at J, with 15 bases between. This chain's CDR3 is CASSNRPFRETQYF. In DNA, the CDR3 is TGTGCCAGCAGCAACAGACCTTTCAGGGAGACCCAGTACTTC.

The rearrangement joins TRBV5-6 to TRBJ2-4; 10 nucleotides agree with TRBD1. The CDR3 loop spans 15 amino acids. The junction had 5 bases not matched to a gene; V was cut back by 4 bases and J by 4 bases. Germline V gives CDR1 SGHDT, CDR2 YYEEEE. Here the CDR3 reads CASSISGQGKNIQYF. CDR3 sequence (DNA): TGTGCCAGCAGCATCTCGGGACAGGGGAAAAACATTCAGTACTTC.

CDR3 nucleotide sequence: TGTGCCAGCGGCCTGTATAGCAATCAGCCCCAGCATTTT. This sequence encodes CASGLYSNQPQHF. This chain links TRBV2 with TRBJ1-5, with D uncertain. V gave up 8 bases and J gave up 0 bases, with 8 bases separating them. The CDR3 runs 13 residues. In germline, CDR1 is SNHLY, CDR2 FYNNEI.

As regards this clone: The same CDR3 also results from other DNA sequences found in this sample. The chain carries TRBV28 and TRBJ2-3; D tentatively reads TRBD1 or TRBD2 (5 bases each). The CDR3 runs 14 residues. The V gene lost 6 bases and the J gene lost 0 bases, with 10 bases spanning the gap. Germline assignment: CDR1 MDHEN and CDR2 SYDVKM. Here the CDR3 DNA reads TGTGCCAGCAGCCGGGGCGGGAGCACAGATACGCAGTATTTT. This translates into CASSRGGSTDTQYF.

This rearrangement joins TRBV9 to TRBJ2-7; 7 positions agree with TRBD1. V lost 1 base, J lost 5 bases, and 6 bases stayed unmatched. The CDR3 runs to 14 residues. Per germline, CDR1 SGDLS and CDR2 YYNGEE. CDR3 nucleotide sequence: TGTGCCAGCAGCGTAACAGGGGCAACCGACGAGCAGTACTTC. It codes for CASSVTGATDEQYF.

The chain is built from TRBV2 and TRBJ1-5; maybe TRBD1 (5 bases). The CDR3 covers 15 residues. From germline, CDR1 is SNHLY and CDR2 FYNNEI. V gave up 2 bases and J gave up 2 bases, with 10 bases separating them. The CDR3 nucleotides read TGTGCCAGCAGTGAATGGACATCAGGCAATCAGCCCCAGCATTTT. Translating gives CASSEWTSGNQPQHF.

The chain uses TRBV29-1 and TRBJ2-3, with no clear D. The germline V and J ends were trimmed by 5 bases and 3 bases, with 9 bases remaining between them. Germline CDR1 reads SQVTM; CDR2 reads ANQGSEA. The CDR3 covers 12 residues. The CDR3 DNA sequence: TGCAGCGTTCACTTAGGGACAGATACGCAGTATTTT. Residues: CSVHLGTDTQYF.

The genes are TRBV6-5 and TRBJ1-2; maybe TRBD1 (5 bases). V shed 4 bases and J shed 6 bases, with 12 bases lying between them. The CDR3 sequence is 13 residues long. The V gene's germline CDR1 is MNHEY and CDR2 SVGAGI. CDR3: CASSSPWGDGYTF. CDR3 bases: TGTGCCAGCAGTTCCCCGTGGGGGGATGGCTACACCTTC.

The CDR3 loop is CASSSPGLAVIYEQYF. The CDR3 DNA follows: TGTGCCAGCAGCTCTCCGGGACTAGCAGTAATCTACGAGCAGTACTTC. The chain is built from TRBV7-2 and TRBJ2-7; 9 nucleotides agree with TRBD2. The CDR3 sequence is 16 residues long. Germline V gene data show CDR1 as SGHTA and CDR2 as FQGNSA. The V and J ends lost 4 bases and 3 bases, in that order; junction bases with no gene match: 10.